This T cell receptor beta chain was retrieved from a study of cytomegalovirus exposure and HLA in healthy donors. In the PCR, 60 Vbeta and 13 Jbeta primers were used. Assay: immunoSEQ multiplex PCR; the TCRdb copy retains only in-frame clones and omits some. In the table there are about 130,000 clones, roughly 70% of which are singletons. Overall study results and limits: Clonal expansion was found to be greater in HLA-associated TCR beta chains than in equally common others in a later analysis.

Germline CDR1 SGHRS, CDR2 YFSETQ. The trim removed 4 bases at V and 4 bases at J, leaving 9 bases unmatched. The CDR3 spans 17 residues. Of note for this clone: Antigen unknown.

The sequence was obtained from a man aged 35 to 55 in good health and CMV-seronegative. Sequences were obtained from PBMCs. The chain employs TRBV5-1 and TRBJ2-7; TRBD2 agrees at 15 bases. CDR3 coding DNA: TGCGCCAGCAGCCTAAGGACTAGCGGGGGGGCGACGTACGAGCAGTACTTC. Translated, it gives CASSLRTSGGATYEQYF.